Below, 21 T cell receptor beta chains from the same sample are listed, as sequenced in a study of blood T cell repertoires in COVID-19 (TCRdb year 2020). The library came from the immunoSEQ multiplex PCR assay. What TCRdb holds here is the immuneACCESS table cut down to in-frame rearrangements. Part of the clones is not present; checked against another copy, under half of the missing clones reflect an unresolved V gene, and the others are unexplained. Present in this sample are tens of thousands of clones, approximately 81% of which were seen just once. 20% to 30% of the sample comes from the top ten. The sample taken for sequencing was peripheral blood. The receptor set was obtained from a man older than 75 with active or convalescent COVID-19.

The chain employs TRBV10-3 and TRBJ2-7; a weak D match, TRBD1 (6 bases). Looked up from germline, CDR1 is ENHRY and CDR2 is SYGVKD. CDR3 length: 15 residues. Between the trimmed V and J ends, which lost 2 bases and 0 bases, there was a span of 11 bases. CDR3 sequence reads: CAISEDRDNSYEQYF. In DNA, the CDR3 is TGTGCCATCAGTGAGGATCGGGACAACTCCTACGAGCAGTACTTC.

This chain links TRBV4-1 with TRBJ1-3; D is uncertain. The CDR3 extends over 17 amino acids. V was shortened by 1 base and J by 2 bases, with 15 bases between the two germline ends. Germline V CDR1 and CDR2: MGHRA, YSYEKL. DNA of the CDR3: TGCGCCAGCAGCCAAGGAACAGCGGGTGGGACTGGAAACACCATATATTTT. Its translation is CASSQGTAGGTGNTIYF.

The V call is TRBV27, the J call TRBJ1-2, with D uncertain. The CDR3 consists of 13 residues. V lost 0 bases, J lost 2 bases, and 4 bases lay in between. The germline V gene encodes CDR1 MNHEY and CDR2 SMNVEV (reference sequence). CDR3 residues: CASSLSRNYGYTF. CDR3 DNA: TGTGCCAGCAGTTTATCCAGGAACTATGGCTACACCTTC.

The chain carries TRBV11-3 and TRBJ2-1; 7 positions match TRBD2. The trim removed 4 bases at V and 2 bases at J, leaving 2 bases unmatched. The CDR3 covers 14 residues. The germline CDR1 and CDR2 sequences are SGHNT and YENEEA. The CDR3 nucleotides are TGTGCCAGCAGCTGGGGAGGGGCCTACAATGAGCAGTTCTTC. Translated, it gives CASSWGGAYNEQFF.

The CDR3 loop reads CASSAIRTGGGYTF. DNA for the CDR3: TGTGCCAGCAGCGCTATCAGGACAGGGGGCGGCTACACCTTC. The chain has TRBV6-5 and TRBJ1-2, with 11 bases identical to TRBD1. CDR1 MNHEY and CDR2 SVGAGI come from the germline V gene. CDR3 length: 14 residues. The J segment lost 8 bases and the V segment lost 6 bases, leaving 8 bases of the junction unmatched.

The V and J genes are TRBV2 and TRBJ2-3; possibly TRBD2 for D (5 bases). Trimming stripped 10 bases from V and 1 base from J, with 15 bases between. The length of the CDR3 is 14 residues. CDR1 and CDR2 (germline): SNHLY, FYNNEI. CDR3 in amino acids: CATQLSAGTDTQYF. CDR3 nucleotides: TGTGCCACCCAACTTAGCGCCGGCACAGATACGCAGTATTTT.

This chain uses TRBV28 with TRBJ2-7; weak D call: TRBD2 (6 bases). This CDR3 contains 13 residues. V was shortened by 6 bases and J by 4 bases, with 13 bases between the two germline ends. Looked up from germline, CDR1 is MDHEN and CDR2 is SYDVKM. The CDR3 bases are TGTGCCAGCAGCCAGGGCCGGGGGTACGAGCAGTACTTC. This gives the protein CASSQGRGYEQYF.

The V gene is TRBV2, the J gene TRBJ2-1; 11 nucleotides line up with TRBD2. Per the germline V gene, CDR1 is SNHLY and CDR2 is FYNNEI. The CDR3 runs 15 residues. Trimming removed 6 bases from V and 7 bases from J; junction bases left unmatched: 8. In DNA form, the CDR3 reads TGTGCCAGCAGATACCTAGCGGGGGGCCATAATGAGCAGTTCTTC. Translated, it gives CASRYLAGGHNEQFF. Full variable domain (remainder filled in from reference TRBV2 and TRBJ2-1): EPEVTQTPSHQVTQMGQEVILRCVPISNHLYFYWYRQILGQKVEFLVSFYNNEISEKSEIFDDQFSVERPDGSNFTLKIRSTKLEDSAMYFCASRYLAGGHNEQFFGPGTRLTVL.

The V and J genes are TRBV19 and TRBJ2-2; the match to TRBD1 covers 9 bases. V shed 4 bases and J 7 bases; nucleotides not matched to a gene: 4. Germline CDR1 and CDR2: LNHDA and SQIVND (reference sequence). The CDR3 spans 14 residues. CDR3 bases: TGTGCCAGTAGTACCCGGACAGGGGACGGGGAGCTGTTTTTT. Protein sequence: CASSTRTGDGELFF.

The CDR3 DNA reads TGTGCCAGCAGCCCTCGCGCGGGCAACAATGAGCAGTTCTTC. This translates into CASSPRAGNNEQFF. The chain links TRBV11-3 to TRBJ2-1, with D possibly TRBD2 on 5 matching bases. The germline gives CDR1 SGHNT, CDR2 YENEEA. Deletions cut 5 bases from V and 5 bases from J, with 13 bases between. CDR3 length equals 14 residues. Complete variable domain (other parts from reference TRBV11-3 and TRBJ2-1): EAGVVQSPRYKIIEKKQPVAFWCNPISGHNTLYWYLQNLGQGPELLIRYENEEAVDDSQLPKDRFSAERLKGVDSTLKIQPAELGDSAVYLCASSPRAGNNEQFFGPGTRLTVL.

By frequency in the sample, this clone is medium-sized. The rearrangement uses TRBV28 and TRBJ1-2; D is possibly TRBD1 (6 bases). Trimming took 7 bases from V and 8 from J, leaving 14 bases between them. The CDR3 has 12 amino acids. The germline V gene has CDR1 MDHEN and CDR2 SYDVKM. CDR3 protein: CASITQGWGYTF. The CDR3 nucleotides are TGTGCCAGCATTACACAGGGTTGGGGCTACACCTTC.

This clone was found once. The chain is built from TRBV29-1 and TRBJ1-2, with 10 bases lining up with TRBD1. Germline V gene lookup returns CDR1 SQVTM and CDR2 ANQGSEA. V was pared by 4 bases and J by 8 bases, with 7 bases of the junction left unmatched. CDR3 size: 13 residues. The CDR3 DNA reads TGCAGCGTTGCGGACAGGGGGAATGGAGGCTACACCTTC. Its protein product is CSVADRGNGGYTF.

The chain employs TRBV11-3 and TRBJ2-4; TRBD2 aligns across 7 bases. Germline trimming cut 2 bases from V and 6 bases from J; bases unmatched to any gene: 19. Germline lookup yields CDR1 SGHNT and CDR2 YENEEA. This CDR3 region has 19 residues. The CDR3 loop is CASSLRLVAGEPRRNIQYF. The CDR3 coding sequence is TGTGCCAGCAGCTTAAGGTTAGTGGCGGGGGAGCCACGGAGAAACATTCAGTACTTC.

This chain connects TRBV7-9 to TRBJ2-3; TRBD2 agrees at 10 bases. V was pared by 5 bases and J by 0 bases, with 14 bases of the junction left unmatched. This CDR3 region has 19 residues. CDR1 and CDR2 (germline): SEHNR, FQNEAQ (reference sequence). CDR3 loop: CASSILPRTSGESTDTQYF. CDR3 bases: TGTGCCAGCAGCATCCTTCCCAGAACTAGCGGGGAGAGCACAGATACGCAGTATTTT.

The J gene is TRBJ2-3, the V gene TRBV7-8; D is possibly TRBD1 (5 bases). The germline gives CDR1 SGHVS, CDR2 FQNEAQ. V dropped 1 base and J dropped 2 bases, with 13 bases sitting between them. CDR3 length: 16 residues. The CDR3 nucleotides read TGTGCCAGCAGCTTAGTGGCAGGGTATTCCACAGATACGCAGTATTTT. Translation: CASSLVAGYSTDTQYF.

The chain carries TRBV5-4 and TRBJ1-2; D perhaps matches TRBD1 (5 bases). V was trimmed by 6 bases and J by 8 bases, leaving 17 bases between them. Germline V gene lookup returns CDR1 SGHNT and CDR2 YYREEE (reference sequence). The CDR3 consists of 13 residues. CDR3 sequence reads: CASNPVGGGGYTF. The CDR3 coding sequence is TGTGCCAGCAACCCCGTGGGGGGGGGAGGCTACACCTTC. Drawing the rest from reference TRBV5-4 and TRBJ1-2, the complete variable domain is ETGVTQSPTHLIKTRGQQVTLRCSSQSGHNTVSWYQQALGQGPQFIFQYYREEENGRGNFPPRFSGLQFPNYSSELNVNALELDDSALYLCASNPVGGGGYTFGSGTRLTVV.

CDR3 in DNA: TGTGCCAGCAGCCGGTTTCTCACCACGAGAGATTCACCCCTCCACTTT. Translation gives CASSRFLTTRDSPLHF. The chain couples TRBV7-6 to TRBJ1-6; no clear D. The CDR3 spans 16 residues. V lost 5 bases and J 8 bases, leaving 19 bases between the germline ends. The germline CDR1 and CDR2 sequences are SGHVS and FNYEAQ.

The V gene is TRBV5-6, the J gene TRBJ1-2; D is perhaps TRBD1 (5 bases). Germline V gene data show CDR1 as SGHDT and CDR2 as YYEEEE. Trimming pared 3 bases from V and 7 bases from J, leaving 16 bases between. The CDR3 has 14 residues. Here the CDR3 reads CASSYIWGASGYTF. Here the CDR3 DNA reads TGTGCCAGCAGCTACATCTGGGGCGCGAGTGGCTACACCTTC.

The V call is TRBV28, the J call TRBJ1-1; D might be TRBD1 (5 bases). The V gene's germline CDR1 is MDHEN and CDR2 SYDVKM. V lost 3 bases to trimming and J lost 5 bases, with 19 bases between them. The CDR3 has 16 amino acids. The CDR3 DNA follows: TGTGCCAGCAGTTTTCGGGGGTTGGGGTATTTAACTGAAGCTTTCTTT. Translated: CASSFRGLGYLTEAFF.

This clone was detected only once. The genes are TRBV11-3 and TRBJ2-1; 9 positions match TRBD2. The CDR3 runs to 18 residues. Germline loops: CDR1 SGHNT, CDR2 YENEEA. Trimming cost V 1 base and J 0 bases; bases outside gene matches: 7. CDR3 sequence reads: CASSLVAGALSSYNEQFF. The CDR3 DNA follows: TGTGCCAGCAGCTTAGTAGCGGGGGCCTTGAGCTCCTACAATGAGCAGTTCTTC.

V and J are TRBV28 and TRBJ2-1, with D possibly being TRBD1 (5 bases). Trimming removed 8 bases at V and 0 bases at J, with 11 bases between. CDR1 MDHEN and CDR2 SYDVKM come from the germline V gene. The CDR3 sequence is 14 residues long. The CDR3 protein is CASLDSSSYNEQFF. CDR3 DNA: TGTGCCAGCCTCGACAGTAGCTCCTACAATGAGCAGTTCTTC.